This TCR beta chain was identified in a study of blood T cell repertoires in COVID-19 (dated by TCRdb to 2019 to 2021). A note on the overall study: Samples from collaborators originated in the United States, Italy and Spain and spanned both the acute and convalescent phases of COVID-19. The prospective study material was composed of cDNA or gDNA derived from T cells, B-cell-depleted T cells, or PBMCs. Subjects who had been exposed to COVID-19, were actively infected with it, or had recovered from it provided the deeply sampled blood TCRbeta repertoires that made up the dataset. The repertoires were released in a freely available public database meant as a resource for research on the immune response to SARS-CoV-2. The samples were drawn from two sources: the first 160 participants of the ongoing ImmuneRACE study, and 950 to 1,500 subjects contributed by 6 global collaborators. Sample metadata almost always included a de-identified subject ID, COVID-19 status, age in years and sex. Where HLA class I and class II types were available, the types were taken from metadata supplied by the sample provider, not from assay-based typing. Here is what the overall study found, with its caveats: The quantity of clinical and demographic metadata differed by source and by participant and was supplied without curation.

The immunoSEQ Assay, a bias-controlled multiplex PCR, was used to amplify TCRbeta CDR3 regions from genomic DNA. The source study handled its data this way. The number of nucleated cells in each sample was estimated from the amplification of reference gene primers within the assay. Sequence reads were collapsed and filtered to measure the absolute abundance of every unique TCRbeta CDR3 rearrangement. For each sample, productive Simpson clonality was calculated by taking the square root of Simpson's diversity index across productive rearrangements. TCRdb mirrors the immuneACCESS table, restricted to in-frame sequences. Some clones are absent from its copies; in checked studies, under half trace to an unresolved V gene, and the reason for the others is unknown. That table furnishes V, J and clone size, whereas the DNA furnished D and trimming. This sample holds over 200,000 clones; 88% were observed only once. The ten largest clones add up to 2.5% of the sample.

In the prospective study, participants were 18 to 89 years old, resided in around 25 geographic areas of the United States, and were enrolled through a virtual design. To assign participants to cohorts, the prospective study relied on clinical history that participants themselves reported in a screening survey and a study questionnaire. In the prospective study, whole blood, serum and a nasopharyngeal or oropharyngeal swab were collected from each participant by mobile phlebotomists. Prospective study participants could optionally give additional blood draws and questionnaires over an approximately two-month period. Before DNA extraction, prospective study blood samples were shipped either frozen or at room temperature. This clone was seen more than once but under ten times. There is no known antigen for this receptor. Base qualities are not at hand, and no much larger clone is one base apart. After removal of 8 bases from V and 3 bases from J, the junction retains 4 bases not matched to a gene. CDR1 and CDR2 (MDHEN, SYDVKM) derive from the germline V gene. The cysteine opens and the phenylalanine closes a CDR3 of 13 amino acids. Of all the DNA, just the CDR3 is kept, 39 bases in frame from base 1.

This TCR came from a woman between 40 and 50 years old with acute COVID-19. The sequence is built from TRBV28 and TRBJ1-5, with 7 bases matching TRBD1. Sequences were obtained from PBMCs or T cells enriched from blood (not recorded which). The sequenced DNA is TGTGCCAGCCAGGGACAGTTCAATCAGCCCCAGCATTTT. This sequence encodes CASQGQFNQPQHF.